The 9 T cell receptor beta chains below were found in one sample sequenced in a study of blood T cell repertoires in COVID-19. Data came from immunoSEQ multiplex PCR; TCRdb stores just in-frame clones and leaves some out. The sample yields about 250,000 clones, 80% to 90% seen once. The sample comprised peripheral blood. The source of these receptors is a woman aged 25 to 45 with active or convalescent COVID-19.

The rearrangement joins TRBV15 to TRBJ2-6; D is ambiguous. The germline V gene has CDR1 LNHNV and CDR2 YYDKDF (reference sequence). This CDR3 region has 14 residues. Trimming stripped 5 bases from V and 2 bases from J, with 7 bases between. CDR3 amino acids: CATSPRAGANVLTF. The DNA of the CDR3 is TGTGCCACCAGCCCCCGGGCTGGGGCCAACGTCCTGACTTTC.

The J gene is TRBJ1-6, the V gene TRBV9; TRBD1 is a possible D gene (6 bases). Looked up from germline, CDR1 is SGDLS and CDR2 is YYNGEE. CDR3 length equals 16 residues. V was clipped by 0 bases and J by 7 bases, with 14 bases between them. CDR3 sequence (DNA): TGTGCCAGCAGCGTAGGTAAAGGGGGTTCCAATTCACCCCTCCACTTT. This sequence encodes CASSVGKGGSNSPLHF.

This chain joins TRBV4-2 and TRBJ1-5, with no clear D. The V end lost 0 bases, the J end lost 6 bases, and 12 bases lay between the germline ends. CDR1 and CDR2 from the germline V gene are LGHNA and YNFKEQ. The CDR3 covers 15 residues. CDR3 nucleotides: TGTGCCAGCAGCCAAGAAGCCCGAGCGGGTCAGCCCCAGCATTTT. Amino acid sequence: CASSQEARAGQPQHF.

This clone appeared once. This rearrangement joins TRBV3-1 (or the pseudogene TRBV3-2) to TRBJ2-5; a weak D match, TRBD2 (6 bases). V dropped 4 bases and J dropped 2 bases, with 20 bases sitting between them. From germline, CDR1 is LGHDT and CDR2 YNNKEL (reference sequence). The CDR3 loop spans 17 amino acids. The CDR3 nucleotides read TGTGCCAGCAGCCCCTCTGGGACGGGGGAAACACAAGAGACCCAGTACTTC. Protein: CASSPSGTGETQETQYF.

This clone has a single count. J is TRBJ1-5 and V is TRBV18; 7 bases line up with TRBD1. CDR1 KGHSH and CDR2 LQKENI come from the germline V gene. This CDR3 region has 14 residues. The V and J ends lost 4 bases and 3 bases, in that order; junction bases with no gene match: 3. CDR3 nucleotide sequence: TGTGCCAGCTCACTAGACAGGGTCAATCAGCCCCAGCATTTT. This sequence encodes CASSLDRVNQPQHF.

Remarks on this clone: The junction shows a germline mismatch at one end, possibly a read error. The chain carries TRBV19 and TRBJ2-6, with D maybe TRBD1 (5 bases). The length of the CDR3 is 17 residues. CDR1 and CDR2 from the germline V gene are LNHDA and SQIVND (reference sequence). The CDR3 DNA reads TGTGCCAGTAGTATAGCCAATTCTGATTCTGGGGCCAACGTCCTAACTTTC. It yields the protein CASSIANSDSGANVLTF.

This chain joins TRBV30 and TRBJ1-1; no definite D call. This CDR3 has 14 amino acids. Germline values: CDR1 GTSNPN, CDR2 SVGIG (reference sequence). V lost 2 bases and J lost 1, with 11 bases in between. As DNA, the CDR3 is TGTGCCTGGAGTTCGGGGAACCGGAACACTGAAGCTTTCTTT. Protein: CAWSSGNRNTEAFF.

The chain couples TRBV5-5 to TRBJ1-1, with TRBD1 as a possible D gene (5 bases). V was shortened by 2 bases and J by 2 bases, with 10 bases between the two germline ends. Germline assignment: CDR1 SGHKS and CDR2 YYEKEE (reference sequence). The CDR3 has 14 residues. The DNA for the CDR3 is TGTGCCAGCAGCTTAGTCGGGGGTAACACTGAAGCTTTCTTT. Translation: CASSLVGGNTEAFF.

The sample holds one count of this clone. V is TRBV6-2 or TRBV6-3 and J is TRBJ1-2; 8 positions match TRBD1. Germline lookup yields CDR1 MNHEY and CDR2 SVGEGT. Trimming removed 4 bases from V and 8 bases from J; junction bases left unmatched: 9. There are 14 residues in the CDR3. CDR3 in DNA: TGTGCCAGCAGTTTACCTCTGGACAGGGTCGGCTACACCTTC. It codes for CASSLPLDRVGYTF.